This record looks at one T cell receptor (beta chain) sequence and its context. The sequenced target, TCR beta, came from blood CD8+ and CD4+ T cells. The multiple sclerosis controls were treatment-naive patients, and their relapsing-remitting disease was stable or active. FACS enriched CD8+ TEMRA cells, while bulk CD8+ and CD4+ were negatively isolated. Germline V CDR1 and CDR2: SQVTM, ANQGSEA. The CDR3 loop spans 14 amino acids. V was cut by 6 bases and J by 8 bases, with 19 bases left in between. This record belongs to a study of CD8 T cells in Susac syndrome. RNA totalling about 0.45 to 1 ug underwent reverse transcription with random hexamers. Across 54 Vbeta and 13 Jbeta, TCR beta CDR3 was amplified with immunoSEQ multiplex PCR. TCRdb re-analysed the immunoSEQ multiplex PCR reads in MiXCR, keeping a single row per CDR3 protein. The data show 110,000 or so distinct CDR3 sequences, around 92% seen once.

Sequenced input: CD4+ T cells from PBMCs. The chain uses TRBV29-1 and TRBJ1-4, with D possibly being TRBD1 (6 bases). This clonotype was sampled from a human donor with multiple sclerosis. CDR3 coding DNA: TGCAGCGTCGCAATACAGGGACACCAGGAAAAACTGTTTTTT. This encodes CSVAIQGHQEKLFF.